This T cell receptor (beta chain) originates from a study of tissue T cells after allogeneic stem cell transplantation (dated by TCRdb to the early 2020s). The study in broad terms: The study profiled TCR beta repertoires in many tissues obtained from research autopsies of patients with and without GVHD, and also in mouse models of GVHD. The human arm was a prospective observational study without blinding or randomization.

Libraries were made using the immunoSEQ multiplex PCR assay. Adaptive Biotechnologies performed the TCRbeta CDR3 sequencing at survey depth and reported CDR3 sequences, V/J genes, productive frequency and template counts. TCR beta CDR3 regions were amplified from genomic DNA instead of RNA. On the study's bioinformatics: Jensen-Shannon divergence served to quantify pairwise repertoire overlap between tissues, with 0 meaning identical and 1 meaning complete divergence. Tissues were clustered by single-linkage agglomerative hierarchical clustering of pairwise JSD values and displayed as dendrograms. GLIPH2 was run on all patient samples with simulation_depth 1000, kmer_min_depth 3, cdr3_length_cutoff 8, keeping groups with more than two unique CDR3s. A standardized tissue-overlap score extrapolated Jaccard GLIPH-group overlap across patients to a standard repertoire size of 1000 clones. To look at how diversity was associated with clinical or experimental variables, linear mixed-effect models were used, with tissue treated as a fixed effect and individual treated as a random effect. Drawn from immuneACCESS, this table holds only the in-frame rearrangements with V and J called that TCRdb kept. Clones are partly lost; checked studies trace under half to an unresolved V gene and leave the rest unexplained. V and J calls and clone size follow that table, whereas D and trimming were derived from the DNA. This sample comprises over 7,500 clones, around 34% of them detected only once. The top ten clones comprise roughly 3.5% of the sample.

For this clone: Which antigen it targets is not known. In this record, gene identifiers and germline sequences come from the mouse. The read terminates 1 residue before the CDR3 end, so the remaining end is supplied by the germline J gene.

CDR3 length: 15 amino acids, cysteine to phenylalanine. The DNA covers only part of the CDR3, 42 bases in frame from base 1. Based on the germline V gene, the CDR1 and CDR2 sequences are KGHTA and FQNQQP. Sample time point, as interpreted from the label and publication: mouse harvest day 14 after allogeneic transplant. Mouse grafts combined 10^7 T-cell-depleted bone marrow cells with 10^6 splenic CD5+ T cells, given via tail vein injection. GVHD in mice was modeled with a major MHC-mismatch B6 (H2b) into BALB/c (H2d) model, and tissues were profiled at day 7 or 14. On day 7 or 14 post-transplant, mouse tissues and retro-orbital blood were harvested with separate sterile tools for each animal, and livers were flushed before harvest. Before genomic DNA was isolated with the DNeasy Blood & Tissue Kit, mouse tissues were minced with razor blades in buffered saline. Here is what the overall study found, with its caveats: Blood and spleen T cells captured only a limited portion of the TCR repertoire detected in tissues, in both patients and mice. The patient cohort was small and clinically heterogeneous, and sampling depth was acknowledged as a limitation. Few T cell clones were found to be shared across patients, but shared repertoire signatures across patients were revealed in a tissue-specific fashion by motif-based clustering. Within patients, how anatomically similar the tissues were was a key factor in shaping TCR repertoire composition, regardless of disease or transplant status. The study did not establish which tissue TCRs were alloreactive or antigen-specific, and some clones may have been host cells that persisted.

The sequence was collected from a female BALB/c mouse given C57BL/6 T cells with graft-versus-host disease after an allogeneic hematopoietic cell transplant. Sequencing was carried out using skin. Recombination joined TRBV23 with TRBJ1-1. CDR3 region: CSSSQFGGANTEVFF. The part of the CDR3 DNA that was read is TGCTCCAGCAGTCAATTTGGGGGGGCGAACACAGAAGTCTTC.